This T cell receptor (beta chain) was captured in a study of shared clonotypes between healthy human individuals. Notes on the study in general: The four-donor shared clonotypes exceeded non-shared clonotypes in generation probability, with non-shared ones scoring lower.

Trimming took off 5 bases at V and 5 bases at J, with 10 bases between the two ends. The CDR3 loop spans 12 amino acids. Germline CDR1 and CDR2: SQVTM and ANQGSEA. Only CD45RO-negative cells positively selected for CCR7 counted as naive CD8 cells, so terminally differentiated effector memory CD45RA+ cells were excluded. With regard to this clone: Its antigen is still unknown. The same CDR3 can be traced to other DNA sequences in this sample.

Only in-frame clones appear in the TCRdb table, and some are missing; sequencing was by immunoSEQ multiplex PCR. The sample has around 2.1 million clones, 85% to 95% seen once. The source material was naive CD8+ T cells from PBMCs. The TCR comes from a man aged 18 to 30 in good health. Some clones in this sample may be carry-over from other donors' samples. V is TRBV29-1 and J is TRBJ2-1; no clear D gene. CDR3 residues: CSVRPANNEQFF. CDR3 nucleotides: TGCAGCGTTAGACCAGCTAACAATGAGCAGTTCTTC.